One sample yielded the 18 T cell receptor beta chains listed below, sequenced in a study of identical twins. TCRdb analysed the 5' RACE reads with MiXCR anew, one entry per CDR3 protein. The data contain around 1.7 million distinct CDR3 sequences, around a third of them singletons. The sample taken for sequencing was cord blood. The receptors derive from a newborn girl in good health.

The rearrangement uses TRBV2 and TRBJ2-1; 11 bases fit TRBD2. The V gene's germline CDR1 is SNHLY and CDR2 FYNNEI. The trim removed 4 bases at V and 5 bases at J, leaving 7 bases unmatched. The length of the CDR3 is 16 residues. Here the CDR3 reads CASSVGSGRVNNEQFF. The CDR3, as DNA: TGTGCCAGCAGTGTCGGTAGCGGGAGGGTTAACAATGAGCAGTTCTTC.

V and J are TRBV3-1 and TRBJ2-1, with 9 nucleotides matching TRBD2. V dropped 4 bases and J dropped 4; count of bases not matched to a gene: 5. CDR1 and CDR2 from the germline V gene are LGHDT and YNNKEL (reference sequence). The CDR3 totals 15 residues. The CDR3, as DNA: TGTGCCAGCAGCCGGCGGGGGGGCCTTTACAATGAGCAGTTCTTC. This gives the protein CASSRRGGLYNEQFF.

This clonotype was seen only a few times. The chain links TRBV21-1 to TRBJ2-5. TRBV21-1 is a pseudogene segment. CDR3 size: 13 residues. The CDR3 coding sequence is TGTGCCAGCAGCAAAGCGCAGGGAGAGACCCAGTACTTC. Its protein product is CASSKAQGETQYF.

The DNA of the CDR3 is TGTGCCAGCAGCCCGGTAGGGGGCTCTGAAGCTTTCTTT. Protein product: CASSPVGGSEAFF. V is TRBV5-6 and J is TRBJ1-1; 7 bases agree with TRBD1. Germline V gene lookup returns CDR1 SGHDT and CDR2 YYEEEE. The CDR3 loop spans 13 amino acids. J was trimmed by 6 bases and V by 4 bases; bases with no gene match: 6.

The chain employs TRBV6-1 and TRBJ1-5, with D unresolved. Germline V gene data show CDR1 as MNHNS and CDR2 as SASEGT. The CDR3 length is 13 residues. The ends were cut back, 3 bases at V and 9 bases at J, with 12 bases in the middle. The chain's CDR3 is CASSDGLLLPQHF. The CDR3, as DNA: TGTGCCAGCAGTGATGGTCTCCTGTTGCCCCAGCATTTT.

Ten or more counts support this clonotype. The chain carries TRBV7-8 and TRBJ2-3, with TRBD2 matching over 9 bases. The CDR3 runs to 16 residues. CDR1 and CDR2 from the germline V gene are SGHVS and FQNEAQ. Losses at the gene ends were 1 base for V and 2 bases for J; bases not matched to a gene: 4. The CDR3 protein is CASSLVPSGVTDTQYF. The CDR3 coding sequence is TGTGCCAGCAGCTTAGTCCCTAGCGGGGTCACAGATACGCAGTATTTT.

There are many counts of this clonotype. The CDR3 nucleotides read TGTGCCAGCAGCCAAGGGGGCTCTGGGGCCAACGTCCTGACTTTC. As protein: CASSQGGSGANVLTF. J is TRBJ2-6 and V is TRBV16, with D perhaps being TRBD1 or TRBD2 (5 bases each). With 2 bases removed from V and 0 bases from J, the gap between germline ends came to 5 bases. Looked up from germline, CDR1 is KGHSY and CDR2 is FQNENV. There are 15 residues in the CDR3.

The V call is TRBV12-3 or TRBV12-4, the J call TRBJ2-4; TRBD2 matches at 10 bases. The J segment lost 13 bases and the V segment lost 3 bases, leaving 9 bases of the junction unmatched. The CDR3 length is 14 residues. CDR3 residues: CASSFALAGVEQYF. The CDR3 coding sequence is TGTGCCAGCAGTTTTGCGCTAGCGGGAGTTGAGCAGTACTTC.

This clonotype was observed a handful of times. This chain links TRBV3-1 with TRBJ2-7, with TRBD2 matching 7 bases. CDR3 length: 14 amino acids. V gave up 5 bases and J gave up 6 bases; unmatched junction bases: 10. Looked up from germline, CDR1 is LGHDT and CDR2 is YNNKEL (reference sequence). CDR3 DNA sequence: TGTGCCAGCAGCTATTCAAGCGGGATGGGCGAGCAGTACTTC. As protein: CASSYSSGMGEQYF.

A few counts support this clonotype. The gene calls are TRBV20-1 and TRBJ2-7; D is unresolved. The CDR3 contains 15 residues. V dropped 6 bases and J dropped 3 bases, with 21 bases sitting between them. Germline V CDR1 and CDR2: DFQATT, SNEGSKA (reference sequence). As DNA, the CDR3 is TGCAGTGCCACCCGGCCAGCCTTAGTTTTCTACGAGCAGTACTTC. Translation gives CSATRPALVFYEQYF.

The sample holds a few counts of this clonotype. The V gene is TRBV11-2, the J gene TRBJ2-1; 8 bases map to TRBD2. CDR3 length equals 17 residues. The germline V gene has CDR1 SGHAT and CDR2 FQNNGV. V shed 3 bases and J 5 bases; nucleotides not matched to a gene: 12. The CDR3 DNA reads as TGTGCCAGCAGCTTCGGAGCGGGAGTCGGCCCCAACAATGAGCAGTTCTTC. This sequence encodes CASSFGAGVGPNNEQFF.

This clonotype was detected many times. V and J are TRBV9 and TRBJ2-3; D call uncertain. The V end lost 3 bases, the J end lost 1 base, and 21 bases lay between the germline ends. The CDR3 spans 18 residues. Per germline, CDR1 SGDLS and CDR2 YYNGEE. CDR3 DNA: TGTGCCAGCAGCGGAAAAGGGAACGGCCCTCTTCGCACAGATACGCAGTATTTT. Translating it yields CASSGKGNGPLRTDTQYF.

This clonotype occurred a few times. The V gene is TRBV25-1, the J gene TRBJ2-7; the D gene is possibly TRBD1 (5 bases). The V gene lost 3 bases and the J gene lost 0 bases, with 12 bases spanning the gap. This CDR3 has 15 residues. CDR1 is MGHDK and CDR2 is SYGVNS in the germline V gene. The CDR3, as DNA: TGTGCCAGCAGTGATGGTGGGGCTGGCTCCTACGAGCAGTACTTC. Protein product: CASSDGGAGSYEQYF.

This clonotype occurred a few times. V gene TRBV2 combines with J gene TRBJ2-3, with D perhaps TRBD2 (6 bases). The CDR3 is 15 residues long. The V end was cut by 8 bases, the J end by 0 bases, with 15 bases between. Germline lookup yields CDR1 SNHLY and CDR2 FYNNEI. CDR3 loop: CASGPIAESTDTQYF. Here the CDR3 DNA reads TGTGCCAGCGGACCCATAGCGGAAAGCACAGATACGCAGTATTTT.

This chain connects TRBV5-4 to TRBJ2-3; D call uncertain. CDR3 length: 16 residues. With 2 bases removed from V and 4 bases from J, the gap between germline ends came to 17 bases. Germline CDR1 and CDR2: SGHNT and YYREEE (reference sequence). The CDR3, as DNA: TGTGCCAGCAGCTTTGATGGTACCCTGGCGCCAGATACGCAGTATTTT. Its translation is CASSFDGTLAPDTQYF.

This clonotype was observed many times. The V gene is TRBV12-3 or TRBV12-4, the J gene TRBJ1-2; D is undetermined. The CDR3 spans 15 residues. Trimming took off 2 bases at V and 0 bases at J, with 10 bases between the two ends. Written as DNA, the CDR3 is TGTGCCAGCAGTTTATACCCGGGAGCTAACTATGGCTACACCTTC. It translates to CASSLYPGANYGYTF.

In its sample, this clonotype was seen a few times. This sequence joins TRBV14 and TRBJ2-7; 9 positions match TRBD1. V dropped 0 bases and J dropped 5; count of bases not matched to a gene: 5. CDR1 and CDR2 (germline): SGHDN, FVKESK. This CDR3 has 15 amino acids. Here the CDR3 reads CASSQEGTGSDEQYF. In DNA, the CDR3 is TGTGCCAGCAGCCAAGAAGGGACAGGGTCGGACGAGCAGTACTTC.

The CDR3 loop reads CSARDQAGVPYEQYF. In DNA, the CDR3 is TGCAGTGCTAGAGATCAGGCGGGGGTTCCCTACGAGCAGTACTTC. This rearrangement joins TRBV20-1 to TRBJ2-7, with 7 bases aligning to TRBD2. CDR1 is DFQATT, CDR2 SNEGSKA, per germline (reference sequence). The length of the CDR3 is 15 residues. J lost 2 bases, V lost 0 bases, and 7 bases had no gene match.